Included here is one T cell receptor beta chain sequence, with context. At one of its ends the junction is not consistent with the germline gene, which may arise from a read error. Sample-barcoded 5' priming and a J-beta primer mix drove a second PCR of about 6 to 12 cycles. TCRdb independently ran MiXCR on the 5' RACE reads; one entry per CDR3 protein. The data hold 850,000 to 1,100,000 distinct CDR3 sequences, with roughly two fifths observed a single time. The sample belongs to a study of blood T cells in healthy people across ages. The CDR3 has 13 amino acids. Germline CDR1 reads SGHTA; CDR2 reads FQGNSA.

The source is a man between 18 and 35 years old in good health. Material for sequencing was blood. The rearrangement uses TRBV7-2 and TRBJ2-3; D gene ambiguous. The CDR3 DNA follows: TGTGCCAGCGGCTTAGTAGCCGCAGATACGCAGTATTTT. Its translation is CASGLVAADTQYF.